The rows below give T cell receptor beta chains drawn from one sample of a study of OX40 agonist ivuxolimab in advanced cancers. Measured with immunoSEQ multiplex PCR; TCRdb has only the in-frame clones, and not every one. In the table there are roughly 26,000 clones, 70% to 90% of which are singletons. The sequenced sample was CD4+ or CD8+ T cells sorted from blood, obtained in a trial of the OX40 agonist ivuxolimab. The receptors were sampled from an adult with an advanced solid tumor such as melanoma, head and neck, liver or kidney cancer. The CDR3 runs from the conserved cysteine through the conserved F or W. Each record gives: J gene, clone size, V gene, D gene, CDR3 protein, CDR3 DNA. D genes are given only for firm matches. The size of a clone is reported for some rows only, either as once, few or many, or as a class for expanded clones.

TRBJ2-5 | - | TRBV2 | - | CASSEREPQETQYF | TGTGCCAGCAGTGAACGGGAGCCCCAGGAGACCCAGTACTTC
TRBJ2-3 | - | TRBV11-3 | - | CASSLRGTRTDTQYF | TGTGCCAGCAGCTTGAGGGGGACCCGCACAGATACGCAGTATTTT
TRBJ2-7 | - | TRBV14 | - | CASSQEAYYEQYF | TGTGCCAGCAGCCAAGAAGCTTACTACGAGCAGTACTTC
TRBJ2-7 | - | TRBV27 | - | CASRNGAGASYEQYF | TGTGCCAGCAGGAACGGGGCAGGAGCCTCCTACGAGCAGTACTTC
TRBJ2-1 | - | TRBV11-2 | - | CASSLIPAVGNEQFF | TGTGCCAGCAGCTTAATTCCAGCAGTTGGGAATGAGCAGTTCTTC
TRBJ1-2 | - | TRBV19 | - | CASMMPTSGYTF | TGTGCCAGTATGATGCCGACTAGTGGCTACACCTTC
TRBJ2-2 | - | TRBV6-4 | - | CASSDSGGYTGELFF | TGTGCCAGCAGTGACTCTGGCGGGTACACCGGGGAGCTGTTTTTT
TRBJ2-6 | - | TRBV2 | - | CASSDPGSGANVLTF | TGTGCCAGCAGTGACCCCGGCTCTGGGGCCAACGTCCTGACTTTC
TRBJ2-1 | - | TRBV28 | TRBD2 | CASSFLIPSGSNEQFF | TGTGCCAGCAGTTTCCTCATACCTAGCGGGAGCAATGAGCAGTTCTTC
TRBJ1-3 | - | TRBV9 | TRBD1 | CASSGAGTGQDTIYF | TGTGCCAGCAGCGGGGCCGGGACAGGGCAGGACACCATATATTTT
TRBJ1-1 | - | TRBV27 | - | CATRRGYTEAFF | TGTGCCACCCGGCGGGGGTACACTGAAGCTTTCTTT
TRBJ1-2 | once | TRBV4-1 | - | CASSPHERITGKEDYGYTF | TGCGCCAGCAGCCCACATGAACGAATTACCGGGAAGGAGGACTATGGCTACACCTTC
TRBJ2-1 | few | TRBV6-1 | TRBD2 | CASSPGLDYNEQFF | TGTGCCAGCAGTCCGGGACTAGACTACAATGAGCAGTTCTTC
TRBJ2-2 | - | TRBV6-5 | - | CASSYSSGFTGELFF | TGTGCCAGCAGTTACTCATCGGGCTTTACCGGGGAGCTGTTTTTT
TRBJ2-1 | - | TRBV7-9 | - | CASSTARLAGNEQFF | TGTGCCAGCAGCACTGCTCGGCTAGCTGGCAATGAGCAGTTCTTC
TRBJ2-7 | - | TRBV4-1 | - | CASSLTDSLFYEQYF | TGCGCCAGCAGCTTAACGGACAGCCTTTTCTACGAGCAGTACTTC
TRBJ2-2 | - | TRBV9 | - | CASSLVGGTGELFF | TGTGCCAGCAGCCTAGTGGGGGGCACCGGGGAGCTGTTTTTT
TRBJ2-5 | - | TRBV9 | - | CASSVRGGGETQYF | TGTGCCAGCAGCGTTCGAGGGGGTGGCGAGACCCAGTACTTC
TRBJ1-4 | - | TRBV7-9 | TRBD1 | CASSTPDRGFFEKLFF | TGTGCCAGCAGCACCCCGGACAGGGGGTTTTTCGAAAAACTGTTTTTT
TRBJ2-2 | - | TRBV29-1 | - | CSVEGTDNTGELFF | TGCAGCGTTGAAGGGACAGATAACACCGGGGAGCTGTTTTTT
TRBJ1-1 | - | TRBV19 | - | CASTPGGRYTEAFF | TGTGCCAGTACCCCGGGCGGGAGGTACACTGAAGCTTTCTTT
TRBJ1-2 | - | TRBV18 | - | CASSPPNSGINVNYGYTF | TGTGCCAGCTCACCACCGAACAGTGGAATAAACGTTAACTATGGCTACACCTTC
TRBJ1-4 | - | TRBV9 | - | CASSVGQHATNEKLFF | TGTGCCAGCAGCGTAGGACAGCATGCAACTAATGAAAAACTGTTTTTT
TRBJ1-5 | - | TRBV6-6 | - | CATYISNQPQHF | TGTGCCACATATATTAGCAATCAGCCCCAGCATTTT
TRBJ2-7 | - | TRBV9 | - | CASSVGLSYEQYF | TGTGCCAGCAGCGTAGGACTATCCTACGAGCAGTACTTC
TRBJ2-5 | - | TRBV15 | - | CATSRVGLQETQYF | TGTGCCACCAGCAGAGTAGGGCTCCAAGAGACCCAGTACTTC
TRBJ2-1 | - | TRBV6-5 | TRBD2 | CASSPTSGVYNEQFF | TGTGCCAGCAGCCCGACTAGCGGGGTTTACAATGAGCAGTTCTTC